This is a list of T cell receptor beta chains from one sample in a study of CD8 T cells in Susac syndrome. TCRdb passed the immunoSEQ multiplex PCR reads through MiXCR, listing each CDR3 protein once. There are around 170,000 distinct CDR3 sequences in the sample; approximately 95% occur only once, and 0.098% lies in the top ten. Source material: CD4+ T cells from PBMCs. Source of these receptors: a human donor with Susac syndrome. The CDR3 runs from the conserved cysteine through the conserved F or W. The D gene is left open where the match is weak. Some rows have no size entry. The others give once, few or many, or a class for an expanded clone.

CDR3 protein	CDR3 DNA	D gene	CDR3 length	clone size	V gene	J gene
CASSPTVVNTEAFF	TGTGCCAGCAGCCCCACGGTTGTGAACACTGAAGCTTTCTTT	-	14	-	TRBV7-3	TRBJ1-1
CASSKPQGGLYEQYF	TGCGCCAGCAGCAAGCCACAGGGGGGTCTCTACGAGCAGTACTTC	TRBD1	15	-	TRBV4-1	TRBJ2-7
CASSPPRTGPGDEQYF	TGTGCCAGCAGTCCCCCCCGGACAGGGCCCGGGGACGAGCAGTACTTC	TRBD1	16	-	TRBV28	TRBJ2-7
CASSQEGRGLVTEAFF	TGCGCCAGCAGCCAAGAAGGGAGGGGGCTCGTTACGGAAGCTTTCTTT	TRBD1	16	-	TRBV4-1	TRBJ1-1
CASSVVRAGPSGNSPLHF	TGTGCCAGCAGCGTAGTGCGGGCAGGGCCCTCTGGTAATTCACCCCTCCACTTT	-	18	-	TRBV9	TRBJ1-6
CASSPSTSTGGYHGYTF	TGTGCCAGCAGTCCCTCTACCTCCACAGGGGGCTACCATGGCTACACCTTC	TRBD1	17	-	TRBV12-3/TRBV12-4	TRBJ1-2
CASSPQGSMNTEAFF	TGTGCCAGCTCGCCTCAGGGTTCCATGAACACTGAAGCTTTCTTT	-	15	-	TRBV18	TRBJ1-1
CASSSSTGGEQFF	TGTGCCAGCAGCTCATCCACAGGGGGCGAGCAGTTCTTC	TRBD1	13	-	TRBV11-3	TRBJ2-1
CAWSEGAYEQYF	TGTGCCTGGAGTGAGGGAGCCTACGAGCAGTACTTC	-	12	-	TRBV30	TRBJ2-7
CASGILDNEQFF	TGTGCCAGCGGCATACTGGACAATGAGCAGTTCTTC	-	12	-	TRBV7-9	TRBJ2-1
CASSPGTGMNEQYF	TGTGCCAGCAGCCCGGGGACAGGGATGAACGAGCAGTACTTC	TRBD1	14	-	TRBV7-3	TRBJ2-7
CASLSVGAGGAFF	TGTGCCAGCCTTAGTGTCGGGGCTGGAGGAGCTTTCTTT	-	13	-	TRBV7-3	TRBJ1-1
CSAGLAGLNEQFF	TGCAGTGCGGGACTAGCGGGGCTAAATGAGCAGTTCTTC	TRBD2	13	-	TRBV20-1	TRBJ2-1
CASSASSFGNYGYTF	TGTGCCAGCAGCGCTTCGTCCTTCGGGAACTATGGCTACACCTTC	-	15	-	TRBV9	TRBJ1-2
CASSPGPANTEAFF	TGTGCCAGCTCACCGGGTCCCGCGAACACTGAAGCTTTCTTT	-	14	-	TRBV18	TRBJ1-1
CASSIRQGKFSYNEQFF	TGTGCCAGTAGTATCCGGCAGGGCAAATTCTCCTACAATGAGCAGTTCTTC	-	17	-	TRBV19	TRBJ2-1
CASSLGRQGRLNTGELFF	TGTGCCAGCAGCTTGGGACGACAGGGTCGCCTGAACACCGGGGAGCTGTTTTTT	TRBD1	18	-	TRBV5-4	TRBJ2-2
CASSLILGQETQYF	TGTGCCAGCAGCTTGATTCTGGGCCAAGAGACCCAGTACTTC	-	14	once	TRBV5-6	TRBJ2-5
CASSVSQSYNSPLHF	TGTGCCAGCAGTGTTTCACAGTCGTATAATTCACCCCTCCACTTT	-	15	-	TRBV2	TRBJ1-6
CASSEGPGGPGEQFF	TGTGCCAGCTCTGAAGGCCCCGGGGGGCCGGGTGAGCAGTTCTTC	-	15	-	TRBV2	TRBJ2-1
CSARRGDGELFF	TGCAGTGCTAGGAGGGGAGACGGGGAGCTGTTTTTT	-	12	-	TRBV20-1	TRBJ2-2
CASSSNSGASTDTQYF	TGTGCCAGCAGCTCGAATAGCGGGGCTAGCACAGATACGCAGTATTTT	TRBD2	16	-	TRBV7-2	TRBJ2-3
CAISDGFTDTQYF	TGTGCCATCAGTGATGGGTTCACAGATACGCAGTATTTT	-	13	-	TRBV10-3	TRBJ2-3
CSATGGRTEAFF	TGCAGTGCTACCGGGGGACGGACTGAAGCTTTCTTT	-	12	-	TRBV20-1	TRBJ1-1
CSVAGAHNEQFF	TGCAGCGTTGCCGGGGCGCACAATGAGCAGTTCTTC	-	12	-	TRBV29-1	TRBJ2-1
CATSRSYRVCPGNEQYF	TGTGCCACCAGTCGGAGTTACAGGGTCTGCCCCGGGAACGAGCAGTACTTC	-	17	-	TRBV24-1	TRBJ2-7
CSVAAGGDYGYTF	TGCAGCGTTGCCGCAGGGGGCGATTATGGCTACACCTTC	TRBD1	13	-	TRBV29-1	TRBJ1-2
CASREGARNSPLHF	TGTGCCAGCAGGGAGGGGGCGAGGAATTCACCCCTCCACTTT	TRBD1	14	-	TRBV5-4	TRBJ1-6
CSAPSGYTF	TGCAGCGCCCCGTCCGGCTACACCTTC	-	9	-	TRBV29-1	TRBJ1-2
CASSRVGGETQYF	TGTGCCAGCAGCCGCGTCGGGGGGGAGACCCAGTACTTC	TRBD2	13	-	TRBV7-2	TRBJ2-5
CASSFAQPYEQYF	TGTGCCAGCAGCTTTGCACAGCCCTACGAGCAGTACTTC	-	13	-	TRBV7-8	TRBJ2-7
CASLFGLTEKLFF	TGCGCCAGTCTCTTCGGGTTGACCGAAAAACTGTTTTTT	-	13	-	TRBV5-1	TRBJ1-4
CASSQGRGNQPQHF	TGTGCCAGCAGCCAGGGCAGGGGAAATCAGCCCCAGCATTTT	-	14	few	TRBV3-1	TRBJ1-5
CASSFKAGGGYTF	TGCGCCAGCAGCTTTAAGGCAGGGGGTGGCTACACCTTC	TRBD1	13	-	TRBV5-1	TRBJ1-2
CASSRRDRRETQYF	TGTGCCAGCAGCCGACGGGACAGGCGAGAGACCCAGTACTTC	TRBD1	14	-	TRBV5-4	TRBJ2-5
CASGIPGEGVTQYF	TGTGCCAGCGGGATTCCGGGGGAAGGTGTTACGCAGTATTTT	-	14	-	TRBV9	TRBJ2-3
CASSGRVLGLLEQYF	TGTGCCAGCTCAGGACGAGTCTTAGGACTACTCGAGCAGTACTTC	-	15	-	TRBV18	TRBJ2-7
CASSLLHPYEQYF	TGTGCCAGCAGTCTCCTCCATCCGTACGAGCAGTACTTC	-	13	-	TRBV12-3/TRBV12-4	TRBJ2-7
CASRTENNEQFF	TGTGCCAGCAGGACCGAGAACAATGAGCAGTTCTTC	-	12	-	TRBV12-3/TRBV12-4	TRBJ2-1
CASSLEGGWKTQYF	TGTGCCAGCAGTTTGGAAGGGGGGTGGAAGACCCAGTACTTC	-	14	-	TRBV7-8	TRBJ2-5
CSAKAGQGYPYEQYF	TGCAGTGCCAAAGCGGGACAGGGATATCCCTACGAGCAGTACTTC	TRBD1	15	-	TRBV20-1	TRBJ2-7
CATSRDTSGGVKRTQYF	TGTGCCACCAGCAGAGATACTAGCGGGGGAGTTAAGAGAACCCAGTACTTC	TRBD2	17	once	TRBV15	TRBJ2-5
CASSQVGPEILGQFF	TGTGCCAGCAGCCAAGTCGGCCCTGAAATACTAGGGCAGTTCTTC	-	15	-	TRBV3-1	TRBJ2-1
CASSYLVGERTEAFF	TGTGCCAGCAGTTACTTAGTGGGCGAGAGGACTGAAGCTTTCTTT	-	15	-	TRBV6-5	TRBJ1-1
CASSSAGTGGNQPQHF	TGTGCCAGCAGTTCCGCCGGGACAGGGGGGAATCAGCCCCAGCATTTT	TRBD1	16	-	TRBV6-5	TRBJ1-5
CASGGGVPHEQYF	TGTGCCAGCGGTGGGGGCGTACCCCACGAGCAGTACTTC	-	13	once	TRBV7-9	TRBJ2-7
CASSSLQGSGAKETQYF	TGTGCCAGCAGTTCCCTCCAGGGTAGCGGGGCAAAAGAGACCCAGTACTTC	TRBD2	17	-	TRBV12-3/TRBV12-4	TRBJ2-5
CAWSTVAGLQFF	TGTGCCTGGAGTACGGTAGCGGGGTTGCAGTTCTTC	TRBD2	12	-	TRBV30	TRBJ2-1
CASTGEETQYF	TGTGCCAGCACGGGGGAAGAGACCCAGTACTTC	-	11	few	TRBV2	TRBJ2-5
CASSARGFDEKLFF	TGTGCCAGTAGTGCCCGGGGCTTCGATGAAAAACTGTTTTTT	-	14	-	TRBV19	TRBJ1-4
CASSLALGSNTGELFF	TGTGCCAGCAGCTTAGCTCTGGGGTCGAACACCGGGGAGCTGTTTTTT	-	16	-	TRBV7-2	TRBJ2-2
CASSPTAGSENEQFF	TGTGCCAGCAGCCCAACAGCGGGGTCGGAGAATGAGCAGTTCTTC	TRBD2	15	-	TRBV11-2	TRBJ2-1
CASSGAGQSNSPLHF	TGCGCCAGCAGTGGTGCCGGACAGAGTAATTCACCCCTCCACTTT	-	15	-	TRBV10-2	TRBJ1-6